This T cell receptor beta chain was sequenced during a study of OX40 agonist ivuxolimab in advanced cancers. Individuals having autoimmune disease history or systemic immunosuppression were not enrolled. Germline V gene sequence: CDR1 MNHNY, CDR2 SVGAGI (reference sequence). Trimming shortened V by 7 bases and J by 6 bases, and 9 bases separated the two germline ends. This CDR3 region has 11 residues. Profiling relied on immunoSEQ multiplex PCR, and the TCRdb table lists in-frame clones only, not all of them. The sample includes tens of thousands of clones, approximately 92% of them seen just once. The chain has TRBV6-6 and TRBJ1-1; a possible D gene is TRBD1 (5 bases). This clonotype originated in an adult with an advanced solid tumor such as melanoma, head and neck, liver or kidney cancer. Sample: CD4+ or CD8+ T cells sorted from blood, taken in a trial of the OX40 agonist ivuxolimab. The CDR3 DNA follows: TGTGCCAGCATAGGGGTCGCTGAAGCTTTCTTT. Protein product: CASIGVAEAFF.